This TCR beta chain was documented in a study of cytomegalovirus exposure and HLA in healthy donors. Overall study results and limits: CMV serostatus was the only recorded immune exposure for donors.

With 60 Vbeta and 13 Jbeta primers, the PCR was carried out. Using immunoSEQ multiplex PCR, the repertoire was profiled, and TCRdb retains in-frame clones only, with some absent. The repertoire holds about 140,000 clones, with approximately 84% as singletons. The CDR3 consists of 14 residues. The trim removed 3 bases at V and 6 bases at J, leaving 8 bases unmatched. Germline CDR1 and CDR2: MGHRA and YSYEKL. Concerning this clone itself: Its antigen remains unknown.

The genes are TRBV4-1 and TRBJ2-7; TRBD2 matches at 7 bases. Sequencing was done on a sample of PBMCs. This receptor was identified in a man younger than 40 in good health and CMV-seropositive. The CDR3 DNA reads TGCGCCAGCAGCCACCGCAATGGGGGGGGCGAGCAGTACTTC. Its protein is CASSHRNGGGEQYF.